A single count supports the clone carrying this T cell receptor beta chain. Its matching antigen is unknown. Generated by immunoSEQ multiplex PCR, the TCRdb table keeps only in-frame clones and is missing some. Of over 25,000 clones in the sample, around 67% are singletons; the top ten hold roughly 14%. The sample belongs to a study of vaccination effects on CD4 cells after COVID-19. Background on the study: Post-vaccine draws lagged the second dose by a median of 72 days.

The V and J ends lost 7 bases and 2 bases, in that order; junction bases with no gene match: 2. CDR3 length equals 14 residues. In germline, CDR1 is MRHNA, CDR2 SNTAGT. Pools of viral peptides were used by the ViraFEST assay to expand antigen-specific CD4+ T cells ahead of sequencing. Culture lasted under 13 days before CD4+ T cell isolation. The cohort was immunized with two doses of either the BNT162b2 or mRNA-1273 vaccine. People in the vaccine group had not been infected with SARS-CoV-2 before, and their nucleocapsid antibodies were negative. The material was CD4+ T cells from PBMCs cultured with HCoV-229E spike peptides, obtained after COVID-19 vaccination. V is TRBV6-4 and J is TRBJ2-6; 7 positions match TRBD2. This sequence was found in a human donor who received a COVID-19 vaccine. The CDR3 loop reads CASTREAGANVLTF. The CDR3 DNA is TGTGCCAGCACCCGGGAGGCTGGGGCCAACGTCCTGACTTTC.